A selection of T cell receptor beta chains follows, all from one sample in a study of cytomegalovirus exposure and HLA in healthy donors. Produced via immunoSEQ multiplex PCR; TCRdb's table is partial and in-frame only. The table lists around 230,000 clones, more than 75% of them singletons, with about 6.4% in the top ten. The sequencing sample was made of PBMCs. Every receptor here comes from a man between 40 and 49 years old in good health and CMV-seropositive. The CDR3 runs from the conserved cysteine through the conserved F or W. Fields, in order: J gene, CDR3 length, V gene, clone size, CDR3 protein. Where a row states a size, it is once, few, many or the class of an expanded clone; other rows omit it.

TRBJ2-2 | 15 | TRBV7-9 | few | CASSLITGGAGELFF
TRBJ2-1 | 13 | TRBV5-1 | . | CASSLASSDEQFF
TRBJ2-1 | 15 | TRBV18 | . | CASSPEANSYNEQFF
TRBJ2-2 | 15 | TRBV5-1 | . | CASSSYRGQGGELFF
TRBJ1-4 | 15 | TRBV7-9 | . | CASSFRTGEKEKLFF
TRBJ2-1 | 16 | TRBV11-2 | . | CASSLVAAGALGEQFF
TRBJ2-1 | 18 | TRBV4-1 | . | CASSQVVLAGVGTNEQFF
TRBJ2-3 | 17 | TRBV15 | . | CATSSAPLGPSTDTQYF
TRBJ2-7 | 13 | TRBV29-1 | . | CSVSTVESYEQYF
TRBJ1-1 | 13 | TRBV7-9 | once | CASSFRGYTEAFF
TRBJ2-4 | 11 | TRBV30 | . | CAWKEINIQYF
TRBJ1-5 | 16 | TRBV29-1 | once | CSVERDRGDSNQPQHF
TRBJ1-2 | 14 | TRBV7-9 | . | CASSADRVGYGYTF
TRBJ1-1 | 15 | TRBV7-2 | once | CASSLTGGLGTEAFF
TRBJ2-1 | 15 | TRBV6-5 | . | CASTPGTSGTNEQFF
TRBJ2-7 | 13 | TRBV7-6 | . | CASSTQGSYEQYF
TRBJ2-1 | 15 | TRBV7-9 | few | CASSSTGTGAGEQFF
TRBJ2-2 | 16 | TRBV30 | . | CACRTSGREITGELFF
TRBJ1-1 | 14 | TRBV7-8 | . | CASSRRGLNTEAFF
TRBJ1-3 | 15 | TRBV27 | . | CASSLRAGGLNTIYF
TRBJ2-5 | 16 | TRBV30 | . | CAWSVGSGWIRETQYF
TRBJ2-1 | 15 | TRBV5-1 | few | CASRVGGSSYNEQFF
TRBJ2-7 | 13 | TRBV29-1 | . | CSGRTSGRSEQYF
TRBJ2-4 | 13 | TRBV29-1 | . | CSVEPRVGNIQYF
TRBJ1-1 | 14 | TRBV5-1 | few | CASSSEQPNTEAFF
TRBJ2-2 | 15 | TRBV7-9 | . | CASSLLAGGNGELFF
TRBJ1-4 | 13 | TRBV28 | . | CASRSGVYEKLFF
TRBJ2-7 | 15 | TRBV10-3 | . | CAISRGGGSSYEQYF
TRBJ2-5 | 18 | TRBV13 | . | CASSLQGEGGEFAETQYF
TRBJ2-5 | 16 | TRBV5-1 | . | CASSQGLAGTGGTQYF
TRBJ2-7 | 13 | TRBV19 | . | CASGLAGAYEQYF
TRBJ1-2 | 18 | TRBV7-3 | . | CASSLGPTGSAERYGYTF
TRBJ2-7 | 16 | TRBV11-1 | . | CASSQRPRDSRYEQYF
TRBJ1-1 | 14 | TRBV7-2 | . | CASSFVQGFAEAFF
TRBJ2-2 | 14 | TRBV29-1 | . | CSVGLGPNTGELFF
TRBJ2-3 | 14 | TRBV5-1 | . | CASSLEVAGDTQYF
TRBJ2-2 | 13 | TRBV27 | few | CASSSGGTGELFF
TRBJ1-4 | 15 | TRBV6-6 | few | CASSPPQGRGEKLFF
TRBJ1-6 | 12 | TRBV7-9 | . | CASSHTDSPLHF
TRBJ2-3 | 16 | TRBV5-1 | . | CASSLAGGASTDTQYF
TRBJ2-1 | 14 | TRBV9 | . | CASSRGTSGNEQFF
TRBJ1-2 | 16 | TRBV19 | . | CASSIDHGTGPKGYTF
TRBJ2-3 | 13 | TRBV29-1 | . | CSVEEARWDTQYF
TRBJ2-5 | 13 | TRBV7-9 | . | CASSLTPSGTQYF
TRBJ2-5 | 15 | TRBV5-1 | . | CASSLASRIQETQYF
TRBJ2-5 | 15 | TRBV14 | . | CASSQDLAAVETQYF
TRBJ2-2 | 15 | TRBV2 | few | CASKKRGGSVGELFF
TRBJ1-5 | 17 | TRBV19 | . | CASSIDLSGRDNQPQHF
TRBJ2-1 | 14 | TRBV6-1 | once | CASSEAGLSFEQFF
TRBJ2-2 | 14 | TRBV6-5 | once | CASSSPQGAGELFF
TRBJ2-3 | 16 | TRBV6-5 | . | CASSYRASGYTDTQYF
TRBJ2-1 | 15 | TRBV7-3 | . | CASSLGAEAYNEQFF
TRBJ2-2 | 18 | TRBV11-2 | . | CASSPGLAGGRNTGELFF
TRBJ1-2 | 14 | TRBV6-5 | . | CASSFQAGPYGYTF
TRBJ1-4 | 14 | TRBV30 | . | CAWSKMPGKEKLFF